The entry below gives a single TCR beta chain sequence along with its context. The V end was cut by 2 bases, the J end by 0 bases, with 9 bases between. This CDR3 has 15 residues. CDR1 is ENHRY, CDR2 SYGVKD, per germline. This sample was taken from a study of blood T cells in healthy people across ages. Sample-barcoded 5' priming and a J-beta primer mix drove a second PCR of roughly 6 to 12 cycles. TCRdb re-derived calls from the 5' RACE reads in MiXCR, one entry per CDR3 protein. The data hold more than 650,000 distinct CDR3 sequences, with around 25% observed a single time. The same data also contributed to another study, on T cells of mothers and their children. That paper states: Donation involved a few healthy Caucasian mothers and the six children that they had.

Sequencing was performed on blood. This chain uses TRBV10-3 with TRBJ2-3; D ambiguous. The sequence came from a boy aged 5 to 17 in good health. Written as DNA, the CDR3 is TGTGCCATCAGTGAGGGGTGGGGTAGCACAGATACGCAGTATTTT. Its protein product is CAISEGWGSTDTQYF.